This is a list of T cell receptor beta chains from one sample in a study of blood T cell repertoires in COVID-19. TCRdb keeps only in-frame clones here, not all; method: immunoSEQ multiplex PCR. In the table there are about 200,000 clones, 75% to 90% of which are singletons. Sequencing was done on a sample of peripheral blood. Receptor source: a human donor in a cohort sampled during active COVID-19. Both conserved end residues are part of each CDR3. The order of the fields is D gene, J gene, clone size, V gene, CDR3 protein, CDR3 DNA. A D gene is named only where the DNA matches it firmly. Size values are once, few and many counts, or a class for expanded clones, and some rows have none.

d_call: .
j_call: TRBJ2-5
clone_size: .
v_call: TRBV19
cdr3_aa: CASRSRTEETQYF
cdr3_nt: TGTGCCAGTAGGTCCCGGACAGAAGAGACCCAGTACTTC

d_call: TRBD1
j_call: TRBJ2-7
clone_size: .
v_call: TRBV19
cdr3_aa: CASSPRTGGAWQYF
cdr3_nt: TGTGCCAGTAGTCCTCGGACAGGGGGCGCGTGGCAGTACTTC

d_call: TRBD1
j_call: TRBJ1-1
clone_size: .
v_call: TRBV5-1
cdr3_aa: CASSFDRGTTEAFF
cdr3_nt: TGCGCCAGCAGCTTTGACAGGGGTACCACTGAAGCTTTCTTT

d_call: TRBD1
j_call: TRBJ1-1
clone_size: .
v_call: TRBV19
cdr3_aa: CASTPGTGYLRGGTEAFF
cdr3_nt: TGTGCCAGTACCCCCGGGACAGGGTATCTTAGAGGCGGCACTGAAGCTTTCTTT

d_call: .
j_call: TRBJ1-3
clone_size: .
v_call: TRBV9
cdr3_aa: CASSHPGQLENTIYF
cdr3_nt: TGTGCCAGCAGCCATCCCGGACAGTTGGAAAACACCATATATTTT

d_call: .
j_call: TRBJ1-5
clone_size: .
v_call: TRBV12-3/TRBV12-4
cdr3_aa: CASSPDFQPQHF
cdr3_nt: TGTGCCAGCAGTCCAGACTTTCAGCCCCAGCATTTT

d_call: .
j_call: TRBJ1-5
clone_size: .
v_call: TRBV6-2/TRBV6-3
cdr3_aa: CASSGEGKKPQHF
cdr3_nt: TGTGCCAGCAGCGGTGAGGGTAAGAAGCCCCAGCATTTT

d_call: TRBD1
j_call: TRBJ1-4
clone_size: .
v_call: TRBV28
cdr3_aa: CASTRTGGREKLFF
cdr3_nt: TGTGCCAGCACCAGGACAGGGGGTCGGGAAAAACTGTTTTTT

d_call: TRBD2
j_call: TRBJ2-2
clone_size: .
v_call: TRBV28
cdr3_aa: CASSFELAGGPTGELFF
cdr3_nt: TGTGCCAGCAGTTTCGAACTAGCGGGAGGTCCCACCGGGGAGCTGTTTTTT

d_call: TRBD2
j_call: TRBJ2-7
clone_size: .
v_call: TRBV25-1
cdr3_aa: CASSSAGTSGRSTYEQYF
cdr3_nt: TGTGCCAGCAGCAGCGCCGGGACTAGCGGGAGGAGCACCTACGAGCAGTACTTC

d_call: .
j_call: TRBJ1-1
clone_size: .
v_call: TRBV7-9
cdr3_aa: CASSLVRSTEAFF
cdr3_nt: TGTGCCAGCAGCTTAGTTAGGAGTACTGAAGCTTTCTTT

d_call: TRBD1
j_call: TRBJ1-1
clone_size: .
v_call: TRBV7-3
cdr3_aa: CASSSQGGKNTEAFF
cdr3_nt: TGTGCCAGCAGCTCCCAAGGGGGCAAGAACACTGAAGCTTTCTTT

d_call: .
j_call: TRBJ1-1
clone_size: .
v_call: TRBV19
cdr3_aa: CASSIGSRTEAFF
cdr3_nt: TGTGCCAGTAGTATCGGTAGCCGGACTGAAGCTTTCTTT

d_call: TRBD2
j_call: TRBJ2-7
clone_size: .
v_call: TRBV2
cdr3_aa: CASSLREGPYEQYF
cdr3_nt: TGTGCCAGCAGTCTTCGGGAGGGCCCCTACGAGCAGTACTTC

d_call: .
j_call: TRBJ2-7
clone_size: .
v_call: TRBV6-2/TRBV6-3
cdr3_aa: CASSYPLAREQYF
cdr3_nt: TGTGCCAGCAGTTACCCCCTAGCGCGGGAGCAGTACTTC

d_call: .
j_call: TRBJ2-6
clone_size: .
v_call: TRBV7-2
cdr3_aa: CASSPGRTGANVLTF
cdr3_nt: TGTGCCAGCAGCCCAGGCCGTACCGGGGCCAACGTCCTGACTTTC

d_call: .
j_call: TRBJ2-2
clone_size: .
v_call: TRBV14
cdr3_aa: CASSQADRYTGELFF
cdr3_nt: TGTGCCAGCAGCCAAGCCGACAGGTACACCGGGGAGCTGTTTTTT

d_call: .
j_call: TRBJ1-6
clone_size: .
v_call: TRBV6-5
cdr3_aa: CASNRRTADNSPLHF
cdr3_nt: TGTGCCAGCAACAGGAGGACAGCTGATAATTCACCCCTCCACTTT

d_call: .
j_call: TRBJ2-1
clone_size: .
v_call: TRBV4-2
cdr3_aa: CASSQDLSPRNEQFF
cdr3_nt: TGTGCCAGCAGCCAAGATCTATCCCCTAGAAATGAGCAGTTCTTC

d_call: .
j_call: TRBJ2-7
clone_size: .
v_call: TRBV4-3
cdr3_aa: CASSRAGGTTYEQYF
cdr3_nt: TGCGCCAGCAGTCGGGCGGGCGGGACCACCTACGAGCAGTACTTC

d_call: TRBD2
j_call: TRBJ2-3
clone_size: .
v_call: TRBV3-1/TRBV3-2
cdr3_aa: CASSLSRGGATTDTQYF
cdr3_nt: TGTGCCAGCAGCCTTTCCCGGGGGGGGGCCACCACAGATACGCAGTATTTT

d_call: .
j_call: TRBJ2-4
clone_size: .
v_call: TRBV14
cdr3_aa: CASSLGRGAKNIQYF
cdr3_nt: TGTGCCAGCAGCCTGGGGAGGGGGGCCAAAAACATTCAGTACTTC

d_call: .
j_call: TRBJ1-2
clone_size: .
v_call: TRBV6-6
cdr3_aa: CASSYLQVNYGYTF
cdr3_nt: TGTGCCAGCAGTTACCTACAGGTCAACTATGGCTACACCTTC

d_call: TRBD2
j_call: TRBJ2-1
clone_size: .
v_call: TRBV9
cdr3_aa: CASSVTRDGRGEQFF
cdr3_nt: TGTGCCAGCAGCGTTACCCGGGACGGGAGGGGAGAGCAGTTCTTC

d_call: TRBD2
j_call: TRBJ2-1
clone_size: once
v_call: TRBV7-3
cdr3_aa: CASSWTSGRYNEQFF
cdr3_nt: TGTGCCAGCAGCTGGACTAGCGGGAGGTACAATGAGCAGTTCTTC

d_call: .
j_call: TRBJ2-7
clone_size: .
v_call: TRBV6-5
cdr3_aa: CASSYSVQGGAYEQYF
cdr3_nt: TGTGCCAGCAGTTACTCCGTCCAGGGAGGCGCCTACGAGCAGTACTTC

d_call: TRBD1
j_call: TRBJ2-7
clone_size: .
v_call: TRBV7-9
cdr3_aa: CASSTTGGRTYEQYF
cdr3_nt: TGTGCCAGCAGTACCACAGGGGGAAGGACCTACGAGCAGTACTTC

d_call: .
j_call: TRBJ1-2
clone_size: .
v_call: TRBV6-2/TRBV6-3
cdr3_aa: CASSYSRPNYGYTF
cdr3_nt: TGTGCCAGCAGTTACTCGCGCCCTAACTATGGCTACACCTTC

d_call: TRBD2
j_call: TRBJ2-1
clone_size: .
v_call: TRBV6-8
cdr3_aa: CASLPWLAEAGPYNEQFF
cdr3_nt: TGTGCCAGCCTACCCTGGCTAGCGGAGGCGGGCCCCTACAATGAGCAGTTCTTC